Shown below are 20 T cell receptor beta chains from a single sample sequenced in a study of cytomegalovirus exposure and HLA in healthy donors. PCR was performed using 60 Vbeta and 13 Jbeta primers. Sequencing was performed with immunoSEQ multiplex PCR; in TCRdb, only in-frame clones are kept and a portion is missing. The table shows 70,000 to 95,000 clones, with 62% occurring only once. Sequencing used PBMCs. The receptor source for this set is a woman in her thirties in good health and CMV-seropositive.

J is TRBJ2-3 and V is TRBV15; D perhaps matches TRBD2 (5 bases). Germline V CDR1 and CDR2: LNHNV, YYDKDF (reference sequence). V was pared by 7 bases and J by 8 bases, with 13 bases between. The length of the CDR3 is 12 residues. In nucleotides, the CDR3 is TGTGCCACCAAAGGGTCGGAGGCTACGCAGTATTTT. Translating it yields CATKGSEATQYF.

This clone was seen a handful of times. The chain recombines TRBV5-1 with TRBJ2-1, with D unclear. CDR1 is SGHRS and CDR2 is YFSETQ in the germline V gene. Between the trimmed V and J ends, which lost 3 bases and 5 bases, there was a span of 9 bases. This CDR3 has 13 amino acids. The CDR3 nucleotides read TGCGCCAGCAGCTCGGCTGGGCACAATGAGCAGTTCTTC. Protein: CASSSAGHNEQFF.

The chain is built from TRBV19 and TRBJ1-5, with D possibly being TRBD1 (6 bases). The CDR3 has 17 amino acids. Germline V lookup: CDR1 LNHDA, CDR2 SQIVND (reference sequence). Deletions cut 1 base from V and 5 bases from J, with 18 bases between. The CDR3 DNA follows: TGTGCCAGTAGTATAGGCGGTGTGGGGGCTGGCTATCAGCCCCAGCATTTT. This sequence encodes CASSIGGVGAGYQPQHF.

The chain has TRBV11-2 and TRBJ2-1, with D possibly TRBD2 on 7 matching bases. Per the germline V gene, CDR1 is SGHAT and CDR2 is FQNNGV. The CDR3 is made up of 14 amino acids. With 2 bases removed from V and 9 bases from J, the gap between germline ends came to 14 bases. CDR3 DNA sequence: TGTGCCAGCAGCTTACATTCGGGGGGCCGTGAGCAGTTCTTC. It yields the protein CASSLHSGGREQFF.

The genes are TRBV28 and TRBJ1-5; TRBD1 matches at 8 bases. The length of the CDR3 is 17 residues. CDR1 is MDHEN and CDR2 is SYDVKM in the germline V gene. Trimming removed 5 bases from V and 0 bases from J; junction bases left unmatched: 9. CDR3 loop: CASSQSSDRDSNQPQHF. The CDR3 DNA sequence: TGTGCCAGCAGTCAATCCTCGGACAGGGATAGCAATCAGCCCCAGCATTTT.

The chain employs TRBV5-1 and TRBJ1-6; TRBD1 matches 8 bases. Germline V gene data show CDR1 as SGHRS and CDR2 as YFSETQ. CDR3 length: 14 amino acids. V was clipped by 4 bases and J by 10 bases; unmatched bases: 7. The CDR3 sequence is CASSATGERSPLHF. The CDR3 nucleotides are TGCGCCAGCAGCGCGACAGGGGAGAGATCACCCCTCCACTTT.

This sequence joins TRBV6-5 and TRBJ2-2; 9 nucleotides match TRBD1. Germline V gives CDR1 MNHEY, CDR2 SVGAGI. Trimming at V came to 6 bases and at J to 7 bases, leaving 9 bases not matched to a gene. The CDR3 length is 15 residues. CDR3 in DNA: TGTGCCAGCAGATTTTCACAGGGGGCGAGCGGGGAGCTGTTTTTT. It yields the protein CASRFSQGASGELFF.

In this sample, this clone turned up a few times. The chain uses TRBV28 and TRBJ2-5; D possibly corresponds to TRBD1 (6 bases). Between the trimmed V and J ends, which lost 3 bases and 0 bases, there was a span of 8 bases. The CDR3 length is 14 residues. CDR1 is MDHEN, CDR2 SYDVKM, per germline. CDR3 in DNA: TGTGCCAGCAGTTTGAACAGGGACCAAGAGACCCAGTACTTC. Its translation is CASSLNRDQETQYF. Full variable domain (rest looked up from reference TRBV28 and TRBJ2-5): DVKVTQSSRYLVKRTGEKVFLECVQDMDHENMFWYRQDPGLGLRLIYFSYDVKMKEKGDIPEGYSVSREKKERFSLILESASTNQTSMYLCASSLNRDQETQYFGPGTRLLVL.

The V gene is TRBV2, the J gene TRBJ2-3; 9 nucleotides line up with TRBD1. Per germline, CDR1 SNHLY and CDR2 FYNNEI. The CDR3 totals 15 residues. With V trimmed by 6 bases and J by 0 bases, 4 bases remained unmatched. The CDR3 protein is CASRADRGSTDTQYF. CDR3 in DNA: TGTGCCAGCAGGGCGGACAGGGGTAGCACAGATACGCAGTATTTT.

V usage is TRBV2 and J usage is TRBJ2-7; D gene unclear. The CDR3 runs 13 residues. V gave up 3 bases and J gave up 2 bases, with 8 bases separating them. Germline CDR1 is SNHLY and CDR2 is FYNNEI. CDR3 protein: CASSERQTYEQYF. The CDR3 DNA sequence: TGTGCCAGCAGTGAGAGGCAGACCTACGAGCAGTACTTC.

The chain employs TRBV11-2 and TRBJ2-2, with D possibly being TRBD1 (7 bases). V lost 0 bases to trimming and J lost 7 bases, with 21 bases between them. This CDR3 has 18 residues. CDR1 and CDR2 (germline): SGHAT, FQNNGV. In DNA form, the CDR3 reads TGTGCCAGCAGCTTAGACCCGTCCCAGGGGGGCTTAGACGGGGAGCTGTTTTTT. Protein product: CASSLDPSQGGLDGELFF.

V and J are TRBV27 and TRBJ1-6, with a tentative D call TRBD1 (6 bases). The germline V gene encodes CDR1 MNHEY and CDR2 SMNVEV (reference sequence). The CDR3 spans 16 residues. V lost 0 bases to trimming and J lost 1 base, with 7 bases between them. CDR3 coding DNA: TGTGCCAGCAGTTTATCAGGGGGATCCTATAATTCACCCCTCCACTTT. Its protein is CASSLSGGSYNSPLHF.

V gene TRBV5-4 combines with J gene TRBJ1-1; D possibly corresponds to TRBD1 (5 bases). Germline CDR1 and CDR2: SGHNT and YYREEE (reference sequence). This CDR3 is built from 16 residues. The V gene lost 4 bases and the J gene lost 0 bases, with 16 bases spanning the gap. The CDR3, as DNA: TGTGCCAGCAGCACGATACGGGGACTTTTGAACACTGAAGCTTTCTTT. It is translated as CASSTIRGLLNTEAFF.

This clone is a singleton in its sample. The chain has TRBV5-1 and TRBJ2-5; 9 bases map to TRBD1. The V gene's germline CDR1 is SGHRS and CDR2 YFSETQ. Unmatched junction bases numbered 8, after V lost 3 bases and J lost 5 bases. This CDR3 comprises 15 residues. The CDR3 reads CASSSVQGARETQYF. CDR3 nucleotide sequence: TGCGCCAGCAGCTCGGTACAGGGGGCTAGGGAGACCCAGTACTTC.

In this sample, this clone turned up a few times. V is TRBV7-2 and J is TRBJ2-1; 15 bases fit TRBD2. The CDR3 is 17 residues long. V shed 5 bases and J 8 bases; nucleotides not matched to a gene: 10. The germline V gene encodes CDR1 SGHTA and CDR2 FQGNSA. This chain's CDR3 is CASSRGLAGGQGDEQFF. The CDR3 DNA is TGTGCCAGCAGCCGAGGACTAGCGGGGGGGCAGGGGGATGAGCAGTTCTTC.

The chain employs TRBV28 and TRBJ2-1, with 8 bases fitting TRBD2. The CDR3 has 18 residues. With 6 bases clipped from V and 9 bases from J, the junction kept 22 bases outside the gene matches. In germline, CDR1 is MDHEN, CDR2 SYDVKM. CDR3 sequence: CASSRLMGLTGGPGEQFF. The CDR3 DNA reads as TGTGCCAGCAGCCGGCTTATGGGGCTGACGGGGGGGCCTGGTGAGCAGTTCTTC.

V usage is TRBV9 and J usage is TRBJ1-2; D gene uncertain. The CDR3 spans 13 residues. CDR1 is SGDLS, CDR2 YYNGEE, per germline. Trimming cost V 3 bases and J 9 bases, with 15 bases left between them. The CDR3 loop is CASSAVGRRRYTF. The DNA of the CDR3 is TGTGCCAGCAGCGCCGTTGGTAGGAGACGCTACACCTTC.

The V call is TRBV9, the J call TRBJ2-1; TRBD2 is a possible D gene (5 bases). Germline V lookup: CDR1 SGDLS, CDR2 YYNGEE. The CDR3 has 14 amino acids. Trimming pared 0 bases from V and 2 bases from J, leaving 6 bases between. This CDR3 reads CASSVGSAYNEQFF. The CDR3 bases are TGTGCCAGCAGCGTAGGTAGCGCCTACAATGAGCAGTTCTTC.

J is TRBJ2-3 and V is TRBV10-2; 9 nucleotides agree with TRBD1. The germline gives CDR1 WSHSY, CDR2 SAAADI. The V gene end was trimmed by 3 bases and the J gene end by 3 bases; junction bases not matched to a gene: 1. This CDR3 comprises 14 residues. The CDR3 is CASSEQGATDTQYF. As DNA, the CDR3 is TGCGCCAGCAGTGAACAGGGGGCGACAGATACGCAGTATTTT.

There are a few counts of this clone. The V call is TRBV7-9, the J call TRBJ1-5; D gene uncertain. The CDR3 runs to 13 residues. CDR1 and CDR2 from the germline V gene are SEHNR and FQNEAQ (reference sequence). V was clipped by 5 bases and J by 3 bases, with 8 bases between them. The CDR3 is CASSSGPNQPQHF. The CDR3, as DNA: TGTGCCAGCAGCAGTGGGCCCAATCAGCCCCAGCATTTT. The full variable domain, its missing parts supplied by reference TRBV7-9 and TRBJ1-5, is DTGVSQNPRHKITKRGQNVTFRCDPISEHNRLYWYRQTLGQGPEFLTYFQNEAQLEKSRLLSDRFSAERPKGSFSTLEIQRTEQGDSAMYLCASSSGPNQPQHFGDGTRLSIL.